These 7 T cell receptor beta chains were sequenced from one sample in a study of identical twins. TCRdb reprocessed the 5' RACE reads via MiXCR and lists one record per CDR3 protein. The repertoire holds roughly 250,000 distinct CDR3 sequences, with roughly 13% as singletons. The sequenced sample consisted of memory (CD45RO+) T cells sorted from blood. The source is a woman between 18 and 29 years old in good health.

This clonotype was counted only a few times. V gene TRBV5-5 combines with J gene TRBJ2-6; TRBD1 matches 9 bases. J gave up 0 bases and V 4 bases, and 5 bases lay outside the gene matches. CDR3 length: 17 amino acids. Germline assignment: CDR1 SGHKS and CDR2 YYEKEE (reference sequence). The CDR3 nucleotides are TGTGCCAGCAGCCAGACAGGGGGTAACTCTGGGGCCAACGTCCTGACTTTC. Translation: CASSQTGGNSGANVLTF.

The chain links TRBV4-2 to TRBJ2-7, with no clear D. With 1 base removed from V and 0 bases from J, the gap between germline ends came to 13 bases. Germline assignment: CDR1 LGHNA and CDR2 YNFKEQ. There are 16 residues in the CDR3. As DNA, the CDR3 is TGTGCCAGCAGCCAAGTACGGGCGGATAGCTCCTACGAGCAGTACTTC. This codes for CASSQVRADSSYEQYF.

This rearrangement joins TRBV14 to TRBJ2-1; possible D gene TRBD2, 6 bases. V was pared by 1 base and J by 4 bases, with 11 bases between. Germline loops: CDR1 SGHDN, CDR2 FVKESK. This CDR3 has 15 amino acids. The CDR3 coding sequence is TGTGCCAGCAGCCAAGCGGGACTTGATTACAATGAGCAGTTCTTC. Encoded protein: CASSQAGLDYNEQFF.

Ten or more counts support this clonotype. The gene calls are TRBV20-1 and TRBJ1-5; no clear D. Trimming took off 2 bases at V and 1 base at J, with 9 bases between the two ends. Germline CDR1 and CDR2: DFQATT and SNEGSKA (reference sequence). The CDR3 runs 14 residues. CDR3 in DNA: TGCAGTGCTAGAAAAGGGAACAGCAATCAGCCCCAGCATTTT. Translation: CSARKGNSNQPQHF.

The chain couples TRBV24-1 to TRBJ1-1, with 7 bases matching TRBD1. Germline trimming cut 4 bases from V and 1 base from J; bases unmatched to any gene: 14. The CDR3 covers 18 residues. Germline CDR1 and CDR2: KGHDR and SFDVKD. CDR3 protein: CATSDSRDSRCGNTEAFF. The CDR3 nucleotides read TGTGCCACCAGTGACAGCCGGGACAGTCGCTGCGGGAACACTGAAGCTTTCTTT.

This clonotype was seen more than once but under ten times. V and J are TRBV27 and TRBJ1-1; no clear D. The V gene's germline CDR1 is MNHEY and CDR2 SMNVEV (reference sequence). The CDR3 has 19 residues. Trimming took 1 base from V and 0 from J, leaving 21 bases between them. The CDR3 nucleotides read TGTGCCAGCAGTTTATTTCCCCCTAATCTCGGGTTCTTGAACACTGAAGCTTTCTTT. Translation gives CASSLFPPNLGFLNTEAFF.

J is TRBJ2-1 and V is TRBV7-8, with a weak D call TRBD2 (7 bases). From germline, CDR1 is SGHVS and CDR2 FQNEAQ. V lost 4 bases and J 1 base, leaving 11 bases between the germline ends. There are 15 residues in the CDR3. The CDR3 protein is CASSSEGGSYNEQFF. The CDR3 DNA sequence: TGTGCCAGCAGCTCGGAGGGGGGGTCCTACAATGAGCAGTTCTTC. Full variable domain (remainder filled in from reference TRBV7-8 and TRBJ2-1): GAGVSQSPRYKVAKRGQDVALRCDPISGHVSLFWYQQALGQGPEFLTYFQNEAQLDKSGLPSDRFFAERPEGSVSTLKIQRTQQEDSAVYLCASSSEGGSYNEQFFGPGTRLTVL.